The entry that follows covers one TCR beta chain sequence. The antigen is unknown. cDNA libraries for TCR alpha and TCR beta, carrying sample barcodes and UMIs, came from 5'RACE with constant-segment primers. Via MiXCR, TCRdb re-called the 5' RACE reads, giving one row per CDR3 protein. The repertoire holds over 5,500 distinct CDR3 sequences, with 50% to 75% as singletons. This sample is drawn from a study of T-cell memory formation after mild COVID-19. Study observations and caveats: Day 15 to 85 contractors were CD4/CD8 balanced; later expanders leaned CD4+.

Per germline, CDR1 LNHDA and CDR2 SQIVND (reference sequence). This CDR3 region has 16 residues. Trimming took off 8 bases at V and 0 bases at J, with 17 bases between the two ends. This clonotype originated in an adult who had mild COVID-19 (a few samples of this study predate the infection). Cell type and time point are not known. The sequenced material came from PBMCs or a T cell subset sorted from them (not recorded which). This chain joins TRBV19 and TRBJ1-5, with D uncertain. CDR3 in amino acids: CASSNRPGYSNQPQHF. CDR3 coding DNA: TGTGCCAGTTCCAACCGGCCCGGCTATAGCAATCAGCCCCAGCATTTT.